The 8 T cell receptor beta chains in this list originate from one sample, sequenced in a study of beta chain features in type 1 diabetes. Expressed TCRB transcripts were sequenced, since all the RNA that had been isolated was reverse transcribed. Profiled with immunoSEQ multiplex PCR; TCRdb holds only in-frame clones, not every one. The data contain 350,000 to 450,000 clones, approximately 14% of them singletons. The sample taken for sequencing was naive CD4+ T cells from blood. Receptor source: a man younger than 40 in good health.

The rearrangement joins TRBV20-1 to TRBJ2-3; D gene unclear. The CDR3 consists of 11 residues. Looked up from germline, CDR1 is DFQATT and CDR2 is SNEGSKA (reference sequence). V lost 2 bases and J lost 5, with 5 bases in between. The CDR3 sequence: CSARKVDTQYF. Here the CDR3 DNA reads TGCAGTGCTAGAAAGGTAGATACGCAGTATTTT.

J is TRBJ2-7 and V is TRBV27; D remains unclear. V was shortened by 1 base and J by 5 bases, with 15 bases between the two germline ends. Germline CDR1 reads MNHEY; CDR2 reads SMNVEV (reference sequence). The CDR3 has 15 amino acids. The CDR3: CASSLFSGYPHEQYF. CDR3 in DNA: TGTGCCAGCAGTTTATTCTCAGGCTATCCCCACGAGCAGTACTTC.

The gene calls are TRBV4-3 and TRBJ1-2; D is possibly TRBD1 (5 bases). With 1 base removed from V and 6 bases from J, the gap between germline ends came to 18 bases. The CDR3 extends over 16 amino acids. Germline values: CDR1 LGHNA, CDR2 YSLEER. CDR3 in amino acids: CASSQAPWGRRHGYTF. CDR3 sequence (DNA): TGCGCCAGCAGCCAAGCCCCGTGGGGCAGGCGGCATGGCTACACCTTC.

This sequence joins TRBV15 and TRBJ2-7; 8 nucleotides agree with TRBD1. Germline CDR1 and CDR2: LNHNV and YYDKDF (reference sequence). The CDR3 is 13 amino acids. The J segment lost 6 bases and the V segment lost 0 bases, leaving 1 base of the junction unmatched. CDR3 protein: CATSRDGTGEQYV. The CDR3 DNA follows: TGTGCCACCAGCAGAGATGGGACAGGCGAGCAGTACGTC.

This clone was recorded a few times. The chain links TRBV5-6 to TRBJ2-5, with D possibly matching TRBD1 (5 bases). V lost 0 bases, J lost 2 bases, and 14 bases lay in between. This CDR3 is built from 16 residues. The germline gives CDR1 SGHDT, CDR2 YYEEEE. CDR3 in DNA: TGTGCCAGCAGCTTGGCCGGCAGGGTGTCGCAAGAGACCCAGTACTTC. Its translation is CASSLAGRVSQETQYF.

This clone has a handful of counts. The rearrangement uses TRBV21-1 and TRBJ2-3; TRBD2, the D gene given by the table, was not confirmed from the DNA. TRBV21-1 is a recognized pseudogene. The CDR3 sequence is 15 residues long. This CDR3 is CASSETSGDTDTQYF. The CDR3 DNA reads TGTGCCAGCAGCGAGACTAGCGGAGACACAGATACGCAGTATTTT.

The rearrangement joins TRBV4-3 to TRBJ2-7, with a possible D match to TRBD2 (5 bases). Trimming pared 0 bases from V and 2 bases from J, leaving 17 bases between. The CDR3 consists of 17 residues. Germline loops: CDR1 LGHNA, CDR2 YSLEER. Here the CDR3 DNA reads TGCGCCAGCAGCCAAGATATCGGGTGGGAGTATGCCTACGAGCAGTACTTC. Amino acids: CASSQDIGWEYAYEQYF.

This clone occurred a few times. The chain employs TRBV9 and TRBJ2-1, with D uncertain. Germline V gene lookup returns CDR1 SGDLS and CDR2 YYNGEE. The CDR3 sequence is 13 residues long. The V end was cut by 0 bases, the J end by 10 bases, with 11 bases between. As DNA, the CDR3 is TGTGCCAGCAGCGTAGCTACCGGGCGGGAGCAGTTCTTC. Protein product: CASSVATGREQFF.